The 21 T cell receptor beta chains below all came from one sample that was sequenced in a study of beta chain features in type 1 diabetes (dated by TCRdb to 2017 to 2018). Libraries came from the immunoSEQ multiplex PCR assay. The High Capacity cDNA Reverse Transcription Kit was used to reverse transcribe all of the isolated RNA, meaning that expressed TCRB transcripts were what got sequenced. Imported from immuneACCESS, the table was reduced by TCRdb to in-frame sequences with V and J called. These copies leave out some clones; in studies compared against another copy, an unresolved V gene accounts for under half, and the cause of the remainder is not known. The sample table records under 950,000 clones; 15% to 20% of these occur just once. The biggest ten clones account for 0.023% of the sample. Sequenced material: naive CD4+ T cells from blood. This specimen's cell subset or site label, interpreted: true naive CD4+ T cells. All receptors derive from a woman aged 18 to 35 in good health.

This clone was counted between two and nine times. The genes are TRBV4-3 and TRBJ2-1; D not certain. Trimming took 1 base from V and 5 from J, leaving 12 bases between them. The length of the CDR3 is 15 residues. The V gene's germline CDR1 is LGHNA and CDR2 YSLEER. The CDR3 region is CASSQVSNRNNEQFF. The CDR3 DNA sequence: TGCGCCAGCAGCCAAGTCTCTAACAGAAACAATGAGCAGTTCTTC.

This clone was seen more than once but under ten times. The CDR3: CASSKAYGQGCNEKLFF. The CDR3 DNA sequence: TGTGCCAGCAGCAAAGCCTACGGCCAGGGCTGTAATGAAAAACTGTTTTTT. The chain couples TRBV21-1 to TRBJ1-4; the DNA was not used to check the table's D call, TRBD1. TRBV21-1 corresponds to a pseudogene. The CDR3 has 17 residues.

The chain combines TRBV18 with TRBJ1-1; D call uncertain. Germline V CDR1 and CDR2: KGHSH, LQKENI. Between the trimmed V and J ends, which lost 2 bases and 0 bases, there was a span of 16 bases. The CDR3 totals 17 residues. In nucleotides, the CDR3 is TGTGCCAGCTCACCATACCGGTTTGGAGGACTGAACACTGAAGCTTTCTTT. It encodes CASSPYRFGGLNTEAFF.

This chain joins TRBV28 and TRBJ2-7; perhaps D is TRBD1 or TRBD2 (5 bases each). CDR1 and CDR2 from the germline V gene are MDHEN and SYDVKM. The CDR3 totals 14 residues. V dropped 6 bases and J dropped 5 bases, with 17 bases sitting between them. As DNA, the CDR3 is TGTGCCAGCAGGATGCCGGGACCCCCGCACGAGCAGTACTTC. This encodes CASRMPGPPHEQYF.

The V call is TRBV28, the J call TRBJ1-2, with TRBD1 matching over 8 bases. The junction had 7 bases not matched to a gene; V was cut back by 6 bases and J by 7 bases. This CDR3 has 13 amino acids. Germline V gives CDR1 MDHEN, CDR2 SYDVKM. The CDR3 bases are TGTGCCAGCAGCCTGAGGACAGGGTCTGGCTACACCTTC. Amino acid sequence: CASSLRTGSGYTF.

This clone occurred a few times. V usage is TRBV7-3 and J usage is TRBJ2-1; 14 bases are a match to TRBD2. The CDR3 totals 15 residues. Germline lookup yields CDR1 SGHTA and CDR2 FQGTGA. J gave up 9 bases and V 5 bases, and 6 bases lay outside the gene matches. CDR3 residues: CASSAGTSGRGEQFF. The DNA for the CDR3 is TGTGCCAGCAGCGCTGGGACTAGCGGGAGAGGTGAGCAGTTCTTC. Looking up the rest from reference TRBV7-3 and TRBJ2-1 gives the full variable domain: GAGVSQTPSNKVTEKGKYVELRCDPISGHTALYWYRQSLGQGPEFLIYFQGTGAADDSGLPNDRFFAVRPEGSVSTLKIQRTERGDSAVYLCASSAGTSGRGEQFFGPGTRLTVL.

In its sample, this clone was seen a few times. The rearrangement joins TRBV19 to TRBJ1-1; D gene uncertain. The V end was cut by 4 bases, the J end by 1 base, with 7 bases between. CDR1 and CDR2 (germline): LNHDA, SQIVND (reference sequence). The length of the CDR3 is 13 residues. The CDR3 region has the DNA TGTGCCAGTAGTACTACCAGGAACACTGAAGCTTTCTTT. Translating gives CASSTTRNTEAFF.

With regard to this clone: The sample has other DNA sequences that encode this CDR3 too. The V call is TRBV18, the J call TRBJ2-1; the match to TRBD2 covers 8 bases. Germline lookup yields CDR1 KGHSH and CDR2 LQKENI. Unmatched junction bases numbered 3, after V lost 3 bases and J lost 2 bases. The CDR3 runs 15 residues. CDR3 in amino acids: CASSPLAGTYNEQFF. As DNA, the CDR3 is TGTGCCAGCTCACCCCTAGCGGGTACCTACAATGAGCAGTTCTTC.

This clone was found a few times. Written as DNA, the CDR3 is TGTGCCAGCAGCTTAAATTCGGGACTGCAAGGAACCCAGTACTTC. Its translation is CASSLNSGLQGTQYF. V is TRBV7-8 and J is TRBJ2-5, with a tentative D call TRBD2 (6 bases). Per the germline V gene, CDR1 is SGHVS and CDR2 is FQNEAQ. The V end lost 2 bases, the J end lost 8 bases, and 18 bases lay between the germline ends. The CDR3 runs to 15 residues.

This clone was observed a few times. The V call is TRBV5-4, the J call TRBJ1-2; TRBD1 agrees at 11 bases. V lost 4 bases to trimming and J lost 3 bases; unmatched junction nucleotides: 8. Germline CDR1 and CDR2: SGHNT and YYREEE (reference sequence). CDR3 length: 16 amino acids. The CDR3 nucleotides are TGTGCCAGCAGCCACGGACAGGGGGCTTTTGACTATGGCTACACCTTC. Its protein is CASSHGQGAFDYGYTF.

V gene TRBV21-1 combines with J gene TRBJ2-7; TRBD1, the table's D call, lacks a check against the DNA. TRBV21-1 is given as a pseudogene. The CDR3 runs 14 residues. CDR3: CASSLDRWAYEQYF. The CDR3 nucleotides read TGTGCCAGCAGCCTCGACAGGTGGGCCTACGAGCAGTACTTC.

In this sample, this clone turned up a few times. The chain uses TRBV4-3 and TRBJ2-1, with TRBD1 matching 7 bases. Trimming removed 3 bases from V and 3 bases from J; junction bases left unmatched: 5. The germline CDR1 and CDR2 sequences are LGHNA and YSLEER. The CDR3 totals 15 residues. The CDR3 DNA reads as TGCGCCAGCAGCCACACCCGGGACAGCTACAATGAGCAGTTCTTC. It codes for CASSHTRDSYNEQFF.

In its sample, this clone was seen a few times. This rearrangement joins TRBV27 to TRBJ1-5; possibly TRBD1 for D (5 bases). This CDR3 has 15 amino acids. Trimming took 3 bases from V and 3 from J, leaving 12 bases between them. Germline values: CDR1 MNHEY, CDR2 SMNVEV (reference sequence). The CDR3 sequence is CASSFRGADNQPQHF. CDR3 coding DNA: TGTGCCAGCAGTTTTCGGGGCGCGGACAATCAGCCCCAGCATTTT.

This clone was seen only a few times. The CDR3 spells CASSRPGQDLAGANVLTF. CDR3 nucleotide sequence: TGCGCCAGCAGCCGTCCGGGACAGGACTTGGCTGGGGCCAACGTCCTGACTTTC. The chain combines TRBV4-1 with TRBJ2-6; 8 bases are shared with TRBD1. This CDR3 has 18 residues. Germline trimming cut 4 bases from V and 2 bases from J; bases unmatched to any gene: 10. In germline, CDR1 is MGHRA, CDR2 YSYEKL.

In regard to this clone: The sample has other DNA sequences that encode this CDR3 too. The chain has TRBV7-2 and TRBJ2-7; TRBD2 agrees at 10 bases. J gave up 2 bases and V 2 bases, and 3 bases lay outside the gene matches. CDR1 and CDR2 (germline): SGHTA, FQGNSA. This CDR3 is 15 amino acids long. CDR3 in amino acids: CASSLLLAGAYEQYF. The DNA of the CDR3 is TGTGCCAGCAGCTTACTTCTAGCGGGGGCCTACGAGCAGTACTTC.

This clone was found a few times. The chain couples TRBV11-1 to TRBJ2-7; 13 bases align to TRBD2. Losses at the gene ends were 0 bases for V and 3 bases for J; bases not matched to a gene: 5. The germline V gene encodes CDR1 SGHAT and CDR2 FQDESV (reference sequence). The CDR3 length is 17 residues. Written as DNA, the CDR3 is TGTGCCAGCAGCTTAGCGGCAGGACTAGCGGGAGTCTACGAGCAGTACTTC. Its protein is CASSLAAGLAGVYEQYF.

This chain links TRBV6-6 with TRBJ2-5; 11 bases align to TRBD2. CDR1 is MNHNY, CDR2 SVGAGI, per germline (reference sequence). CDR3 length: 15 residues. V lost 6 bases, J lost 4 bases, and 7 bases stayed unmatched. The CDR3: CASSILAGVGETQYF. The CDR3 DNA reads TGTGCCAGCAGCATACTAGCGGGAGTGGGAGAGACCCAGTACTTC.

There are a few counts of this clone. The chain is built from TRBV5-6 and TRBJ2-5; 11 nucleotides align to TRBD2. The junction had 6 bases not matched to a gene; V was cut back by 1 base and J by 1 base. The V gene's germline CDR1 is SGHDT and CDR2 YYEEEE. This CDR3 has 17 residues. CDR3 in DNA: TGTGCCAGCAGCTTGTCAGGTAGCGGGAGGGCCCAAGAGACCCAGTACTTC. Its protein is CASSLSGSGRAQETQYF.

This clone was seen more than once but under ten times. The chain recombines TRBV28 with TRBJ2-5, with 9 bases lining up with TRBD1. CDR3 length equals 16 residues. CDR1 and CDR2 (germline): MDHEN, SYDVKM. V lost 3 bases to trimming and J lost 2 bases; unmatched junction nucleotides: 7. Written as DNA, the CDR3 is TGTGCCAGCAGTTTGACCGGACAGGGGACACAAGAGACCCAGTACTTC. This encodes CASSLTGQGTQETQYF.

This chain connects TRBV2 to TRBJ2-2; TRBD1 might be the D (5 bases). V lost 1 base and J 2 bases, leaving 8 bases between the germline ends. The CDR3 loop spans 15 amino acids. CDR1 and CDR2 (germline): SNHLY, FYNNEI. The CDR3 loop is CASSEGQLNTGELFF. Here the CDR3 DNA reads TGTGCCAGCAGTGAAGGACAGCTAAACACCGGGGAGCTGTTTTTT. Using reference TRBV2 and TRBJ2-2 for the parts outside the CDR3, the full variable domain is EPEVTQTPSHQVTQMGQEVILRCVPISNHLYFYWYRQILGQKVEFLVSFYNNEISEKSEIFDDQFSVERPDGSNFTLKIRSTKLEDSAMYFCASSEGQLNTGELFFGEGSRLTVL.

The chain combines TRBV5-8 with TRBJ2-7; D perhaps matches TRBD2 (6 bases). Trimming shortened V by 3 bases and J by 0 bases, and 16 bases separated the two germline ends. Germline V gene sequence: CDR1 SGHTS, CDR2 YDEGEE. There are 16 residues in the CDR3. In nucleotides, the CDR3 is TGTGCCAGCAGCTCGGGACTCCACATGGGCTCCTACGAGCAGTACTTC. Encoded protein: CASSSGLHMGSYEQYF.